This entry describes one T cell receptor (beta chain). The protocol was immunoSEQ multiplex PCR, while the TCRdb copy is restricted to in-frame clones and leaves out a portion. Here the sample spans around 190,000 clones, roughly 85% being singletons. The sample belongs to a study of cytomegalovirus exposure and HLA in healthy donors. Separation from the roughly 700-subject first cohort characterized the roughly 120-subject validation cohort, to which the donors belonged. CDR1 and CDR2 from the germline V gene are SGHTA and FQGNSA. The junction had 2 bases not matched to a gene; V was cut back by 3 bases and J by 1 base. The CDR3 is 15 amino acids.

This chain uses TRBV7-2 with TRBJ2-3; 9 bases map to TRBD2. This receptor was taken from a man between 18 and 35 years old in good health and CMV-seropositive. The sequenced material came from PBMCs. DNA for the CDR3: TGTGCCAGCAGCTTTCCTAGCGGGGGCACAGATACGCAGTATTTT. As protein: CASSFPSGGTDTQYF.